One sample yielded the 21 T cell receptor beta chains listed below, sequenced in a study of blood T cell repertoires in COVID-19. The table came from immunoSEQ multiplex PCR; TCRdb's copy has only in-frame clones and leaves some out. The repertoire consists of approximately 130,000 clones, with approximately 85% occurring once and the leading ten covering around 4%. The sample was peripheral blood. These receptors all come from a human donor in a cohort sampled during active COVID-19.

CDR3 nucleotide sequence: TGTGCCACCGGACAGGGACAGGGAACCGCCTATGGCTACACCTTC. The encoded protein is CATGQGQGTAYGYTF. The V gene is TRBV15, the J gene TRBJ1-2; 9 bases agree with TRBD1. CDR1 is LNHNV and CDR2 is YYDKDF in the germline V gene (reference sequence). CDR3 length equals 15 residues. V was clipped by 8 bases and J by 4 bases; unmatched bases: 11.

This chain uses TRBV9 with TRBJ2-1; 7 nucleotides align to TRBD1. The CDR3 sequence is 15 residues long. CDR1 and CDR2 (germline): SGDLS, YYNGEE. Germline trimming cut 3 bases from V and 2 bases from J; bases unmatched to any gene: 5. The CDR3 here is CASSGGDRTYNEQFF. CDR3 nucleotide sequence: TGTGCCAGCAGCGGTGGGGACAGAACCTACAATGAGCAGTTCTTC.

J is TRBJ2-5 and V is TRBV7-7; 11 nucleotides align to TRBD1. CDR3 length: 14 residues. From germline, CDR1 is SSHAT and CDR2 FNYEAQ (reference sequence). V lost 4 bases and J lost 5; bases outside the gene matches: 3. This CDR3 reads CASSSDRGRETQYF. Written as DNA, the CDR3 is TGTGCCAGCAGCTCGGACAGGGGGCGCGAGACCCAGTACTTC.

The chain links TRBV7-8 to TRBJ2-1; 11 bases are shared with TRBD2. Unmatched junction bases numbered 9, after V lost 1 base and J lost 10 bases. Germline CDR1 is SGHVS and CDR2 is FQNEAQ. CDR3 length equals 16 residues. Here the CDR3 reads CASSLELAGGASEQFF. CDR3 bases: TGTGCCAGCAGCTTAGAGCTAGCGGGAGGTGCGTCGGAGCAGTTCTTC.

The V gene is TRBV21-1, the J gene TRBJ1-1; the D call TRBD1 from the table was never checked on the DNA. TRBV21-1 is marked as a pseudogene. The CDR3 sequence is 13 residues long. The CDR3 protein is CASMGHPNTEAFF. In nucleotides, the CDR3 is TGTGCCAGCATGGGACACCCGAACACTGAAGCTTTCTTT.

The genes are TRBV12-3 or TRBV12-4 and TRBJ2-1; TRBD1 might be the D (6 bases). Trimming shortened V by 3 bases and J by 8 bases, and 11 bases separated the two germline ends. This CDR3 contains 13 residues. CDR3 bases: TGTGCCAGCAGTTTCCAGGGGACGGATGAGCAGTTCTTC. Its protein is CASSFQGTDEQFF.

This sequence joins TRBV7-5 and TRBJ2-1; TRBD2 was called by the table and not checked on the DNA. TRBV7-5 is recorded as a pseudogene. The CDR3 has 15 residues. The CDR3 reads CARSRDFPSYNEQFF. In DNA, the CDR3 is TGTGCCAGAAGCCGGGACTTTCCCTCCTACAATGAGCAGTTCTTC.

In this sample, this clone turned up a few times. The rearrangement uses TRBV19 and TRBJ1-1; 7 nucleotides match TRBD1. This CDR3 is 14 amino acids long. CDR1 and CDR2 from the germline V gene are LNHDA and SQIVND (reference sequence). Trimming removed 5 bases from V and 6 bases from J; junction bases left unmatched: 9. The CDR3 here is CASSAEGATSEAFF. The CDR3 nucleotides are TGTGCCAGTAGTGCCGAGGGGGCAACGTCTGAAGCTTTCTTT.

The V call is TRBV6-4, the J call TRBJ2-5; tentative D call: TRBD1 (6 bases). The CDR3 length is 13 residues. Germline CDR1 reads MRHNA; CDR2 reads SNTAGT. Trimming cost V 4 bases and J 4 bases, with 10 bases left between them. The CDR3 sequence is CASSATGSETQYF. The CDR3 DNA is TGTGCCAGCAGTGCTACAGGGTCAGAGACCCAGTACTTC.

CDR3 protein: CASSLDGVGEAFF. The CDR3 DNA follows: TGCGCCAGCAGCTTGGACGGGGTAGGCGAAGCTTTCTTT. The gene calls are TRBV5-1 and TRBJ1-1; D is unresolved. Germline CDR1 and CDR2: SGHRS and YFSETQ. Trimming pared 0 bases from V and 8 bases from J, leaving 11 bases between. This CDR3 is 13 amino acids long.

V is TRBV5-4 and J is TRBJ1-2; 8 bases match TRBD1. The V segment lost 3 bases and the J segment 10 bases; nucleotides outside the gene matches: 11. Germline lookup yields CDR1 SGHNT and CDR2 YYREEE (reference sequence). The CDR3 runs to 14 residues. This chain's CDR3 is CASSSGQANIYYTF. DNA for the CDR3: TGTGCCAGCAGCTCGGGACAGGCGAATATATACTACACCTTC.

On this clone itself: A read error may produce the germline difference seen at one junction end. This sequence joins TRBV7-9 and TRBJ2-1; maybe TRBD2 (6 bases). This CDR3 contains 14 residues. Germline V gene sequence: CDR1 SEHNR, CDR2 FQNEAQ (reference sequence). The CDR3 here is CASSLGSGYNEQFF. CDR3 in DNA: TGTGCCAGCAGTTTAGGTAGCGGTTACAATGAGCAGTTCTTC.

This sequence joins TRBV14 and TRBJ1-2; the D is unclear. CDR1 SGHDN and CDR2 FVKESK come from the germline V gene. The CDR3 loop spans 15 amino acids. The V gene lost 1 base and the J gene lost 4 bases, with 13 bases spanning the gap. The CDR3 DNA reads TGTGCCAGCAGCCAAGCGGCAGGTTCCTTCTATGGCTACACCTTC. Its protein product is CASSQAAGSFYGYTF.

V is TRBV30 and J is TRBJ1-6; D unclear. Trimming shortened V by 3 bases and J by 9 bases, and 18 bases separated the two germline ends. Germline CDR1 reads GTSNPN; CDR2 reads SVGIG (reference sequence). The CDR3 length is 15 residues. CDR3 in amino acids: CAWRSWTGVFSPLHF. For the CDR3, the DNA is TGTGCCTGGAGGTCTTGGACGGGAGTATTTTCACCCCTCCACTTT.

The V call is TRBV9, the J call TRBJ2-6, with 9 nucleotides matching TRBD2. Per germline, CDR1 SGDLS and CDR2 YYNGEE. The CDR3 sequence is 18 residues long. With 3 bases clipped from V and 4 bases from J, the junction kept 11 bases outside the gene matches. DNA for the CDR3: TGTGCCAGCAGCGCCGACCCGCGGGGGGGGGCGGGGGCCAACGTCCTGACTTTC. Protein product: CASSADPRGGAGANVLTF.

The genes are TRBV6-5 and TRBJ1-2; TRBD1 might be the D (5 bases). Deletions cut 8 bases from V and 4 bases from J, with 11 bases between. Germline V CDR1 and CDR2: MNHEY, SVGAGI. There are 12 residues in the CDR3. CDR3 sequence (DNA): TGTGCCAGCCGGCAGGGCGGCTATGGCTACACCTTC. This gives the protein CASRQGGYGYTF.

Of note for this clone: Other DNA sequences in this specimen translate into the identical CDR3. V gene TRBV7-2 combines with J gene TRBJ2-3; 8 bases align to TRBD2. The CDR3 spans 16 residues. Germline CDR1 SGHTA, CDR2 FQGNSA. J lost 2 bases, V lost 2 bases, and 6 bases had no gene match. The CDR3 region is CASSLRLAGSTDTQYF. DNA for the CDR3: TGTGCCAGCAGCTTACGGCTAGCGGGTTCCACAGATACGCAGTATTTT.

The chain carries TRBV5-1 and TRBJ2-3, with D perhaps matching TRBD2 (5 bases). The CDR3 length is 15 residues. V shed 7 bases and J shed 5 bases, with 20 bases lying between them. Germline assignment: CDR1 SGHRS and CDR2 YFSETQ. The DNA of the CDR3 is TGCGCCAGCCGATTTCGGGATGGCGCGAAAGATACGCAGTATTTT. The encoded protein is CASRFRDGAKDTQYF.

This clone was seen just once. V usage is TRBV5-3 and J usage is TRBJ1-1; 8 bases map to TRBD1. TRBV5-3 is an open reading frame, and its role is uncertain. V was clipped by 6 bases and J by 6 bases; unmatched bases: 13. This CDR3 contains 15 residues. CDR3 nucleotides: TGTGCCAGAACCCACTTCCCCAGGGGGCCCTCTGAAGCTTTCTTT. Residues: CARTHFPRGPSEAFF.

The chain joins TRBV29-1 to TRBJ1-5; 8 bases fit TRBD1. CDR1 and CDR2 (germline): SQVTM, ANQGSEA. Trimming took 6 bases from V and 4 from J; bases not matched to a gene: 5. The CDR3 is 13 residues long. The CDR3 DNA reads TGCAGCGTGCAGGGGGCTTTAAATCAGCCCCAGCATTTT. Protein sequence: CSVQGALNQPQHF. The full variable domain, rest sourced from reference TRBV29-1 and TRBJ1-5, is SAVISQKPSRDICQRGTSLTIQCQVDSQVTMMFWYRQQPGQSLTLIATANQGSEATYESGFVIDKFPISRPNLTFSTLTVSNMSPEDSSIYLCSVQGALNQPQHFGDGTRLSIL.

The rearrangement links TRBV19 to TRBJ1-5; 7 positions match TRBD1. CDR1 LNHDA and CDR2 SQIVND come from the germline V gene (reference sequence). The CDR3 runs 14 residues. V was pared by 5 bases and J by 5 bases, with 6 bases of the junction left unmatched. DNA of the CDR3: TGTGCCAGTAGTGTACAGGGGTCCGATCAGCCCCAGCATTTT. Its translation: CASSVQGSDQPQHF.